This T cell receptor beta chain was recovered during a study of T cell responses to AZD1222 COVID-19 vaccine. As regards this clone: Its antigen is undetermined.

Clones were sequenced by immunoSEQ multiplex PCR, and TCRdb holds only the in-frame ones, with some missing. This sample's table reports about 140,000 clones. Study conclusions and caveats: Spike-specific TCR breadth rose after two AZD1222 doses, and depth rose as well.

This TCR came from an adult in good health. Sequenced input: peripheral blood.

The chain's CDR3 is CASRRSGETQYF. CDR3 in DNA: TGTGCCAGCAGACGGAGTGGGGAGACCCAGTACTTC. The chain couples TRBV27 to TRBJ2-5; no firm D call. The CDR3 covers 12 residues. CDR1 and CDR2 from the germline V gene are MNHEY and SMNVEV (reference sequence). V lost 6 bases and J 5 bases, leaving 10 bases between the germline ends.